This is a list of T cell receptor beta chains from one sample in a study of T cell changes during pregnancy in multiple sclerosis. The repertoire was sequenced with immunoSEQ multiplex PCR; TCRdb's copy has only in-frame clones and lacks some. The sample holds more than 35,000 clones, more than 85% seen once. This specimen consisted of CD8+ T cells from peripheral blood mononuclear cells, obtained after pregnancy. These receptors were obtained from a female donor with multiple sclerosis, enrolled in a pregnancy study. The CDR3 runs from the conserved cysteine through the conserved F or W. D genes are given only for firm matches. Where a row states a size, it is once, few, many or the class of an expanded clone; other rows omit it.

j_call	d_call	clone_size	v_call	cdr3_aa	cdr3_nt
TRBJ2-7	-	-	TRBV14	CASSQEAGLSYEQYF	TGTGCCAGCAGCCAAGAGGCGGGCCTCTCCTACGAGCAGTACTTC
TRBJ2-5	-	-	TRBV7-9	CASSSWAEKEGTQYF	TGTGCCAGCAGCTCTTGGGCAGAAAAGGAGGGGACCCAGTACTTC
TRBJ2-2	-	-	TRBV29-1	CSVEVIRVGGAGELFF	TGCAGCGTTGAAGTTATCAGGGTCGGTGGGGCCGGGGAGCTGTTTTTT
TRBJ2-7	-	-	TRBV30	CAWTSRDFPYEQYF	TGTGCCTGGACCTCGAGGGACTTCCCCTACGAGCAGTACTTC
TRBJ1-1	-	-	TRBV5-1	CASSFGGNTEAFF	TGCGCCAGCAGCTTTGGAGGGAACACTGAAGCTTTCTTT
TRBJ1-5	-	-	TRBV4-1	CASSQDGPQHF	TGCGCCAGCAGCCAAGACGGGCCCCAGCATTTT
TRBJ1-1	TRBD1	-	TRBV19	CASSIAQGMDTEAFF	TGTGCCAGTAGTATTGCACAGGGGATGGACACTGAAGCTTTCTTT
TRBJ2-7	-	-	TRBV7-8	CARQAYNEQYF	TGTGCCAGACAAGCGTACAACGAGCAGTACTTC
TRBJ2-7	TRBD2	-	TRBV5-1	CASSLAAGGPDEQYF	TGCGCCAGCAGCTTGGCGGCGGGAGGGCCCGACGAGCAGTACTTC
TRBJ1-5	-	-	TRBV27	CASSLVGQGFNQPQHF	TGTGCCAGCAGTTTAGTAGGGCAGGGGTTTAATCAGCCCCAGCATTTT
TRBJ1-5	TRBD1	-	TRBV27	CASSLSSGQAYQPQHF	TGTGCCAGCAGTTTATCATCAGGACAGGCTTATCAGCCCCAGCATTTT
TRBJ2-7	TRBD1	-	TRBV7-3	CASSPHRRDRDIPPYEQYF	TGTGCCAGCAGCCCGCACCGAAGGGACAGGGATATCCCGCCCTACGAGCAGTACTTC
TRBJ2-5	TRBD1	few	TRBV6-1	CASSEDPGQQETQYF	TGTGCCAGCAGTGAAGATCCGGGACAGCAAGAGACCCAGTACTTC
TRBJ1-1	TRBD1	-	TRBV10-3	CAISRRDSSGFGNPEAFF	TGTGCCATCAGTCGCCGGGACAGCTCCGGGTTTGGGAACCCTGAAGCTTTCTTT
TRBJ2-2	TRBD2	-	TRBV5-1	CASSTAGGFTGELFF	TGCGCCAGCAGTACAGCGGGGGGGTTCACCGGGGAGCTGTTTTTT
TRBJ2-3	-	-	TRBV7-9	CASTGIQGARTDTQYF	TGTGCCAGCACCGGGATACAGGGCGCCCGCACAGATACGCAGTATTTT
TRBJ1-2	-	-	TRBV15	CATSRDRGGDPYGYTF	TGTGCCACCAGCAGAGATCGGGGTGGAGACCCCTATGGCTACACCTTC
TRBJ1-2	-	-	TRBV5-4	CASTDTGGLYGYTF	TGTGCCAGCACCGACACGGGGGGCCTCTATGGCTACACCTTC
TRBJ1-2	-	-	TRBV30	CAWSSDSYYGYTF	TGTGCCTGGAGTTCCGACAGCTACTATGGCTACACCTTC
TRBJ2-1	-	-	TRBV9	CASSVESIRYNEQFF	TGTGCCAGCAGCGTAGAGAGTATTCGCTACAATGAGCAGTTCTTC
TRBJ2-3	TRBD2	-	TRBV27	CASRLGLAASTDTQYF	TGTGCCAGCAGACTCGGACTAGCGGCTAGCACAGATACGCAGTATTTT
TRBJ2-5	-	-	TRBV13	CASCRYQETQYF	TGTGCCAGCTGCAGGTACCAAGAGACCCAGTACTTC
TRBJ1-1	-	few	TRBV7-6	CASSHTARGEAFF	TGTGCCAGCAGCCATACCGCCAGGGGTGAAGCTTTCTTT
TRBJ1-2	TRBD1	-	TRBV19	CASQQGAVYGYTF	TGTGCCAGTCAACAGGGGGCAGTCTATGGCTACACCTTC
TRBJ2-6	TRBD1	-	TRBV5-5	CATYPRDRVAGANVLTF	TGTGCCACCTACCCCCGGGACAGGGTTGCTGGGGCCAACGTCCTGACTTTC
TRBJ1-1	-	few	TRBV19	CASSISGNTEAFF	TGTGCCAGTAGTATATCAGGGAACACTGAAGCTTTCTTT
TRBJ2-2	TRBD1	few	TRBV6-4	CASSGQGDTGELFF	TGTGCCAGCAGTGGACAGGGGGACACCGGGGAGCTGTTTTTT
TRBJ2-1	TRBD1	-	TRBV7-6	CASSLGTGNEQFF	TGTGCCAGCAGCTTAGGGACAGGGAATGAGCAGTTCTTC
TRBJ1-5	-	-	TRBV7-9	CASSLGGGDQPQHF	TGTGCCAGCAGCTTAGGAGGGGGGGATCAGCCCCAGCATTTT
TRBJ1-4	TRBD1	-	TRBV7-9	CASSSDRRREKLFF	TGTGCCAGCAGCTCGGACAGGAGGCGGGAAAAACTGTTTTTT
TRBJ2-7	TRBD2	-	TRBV4-1	CASSQGSSGRYDEQYF	TGCGCCAGCAGCCAAGGTTCTAGCGGGAGATATGACGAGCAGTACTTC
TRBJ1-5	TRBD1	-	TRBV10-3	CAISDFATTGSNQPQHF	TGTGCCATCAGTGACTTTGCCACGACAGGGAGCAATCAGCCCCAGCATTTT
TRBJ1-1	TRBD1	-	TRBV7-9	CASSLGQGRTEAFF	TGTGCCAGCAGCTTAGGACAGGGAAGGACTGAAGCTTTCTTT
TRBJ2-7	-	-	TRBV7-6	CASSLAAGSYEQYF	TGTGCCAGCAGCTTAGCGGCAGGGTCCTACGAGCAGTACTTC
TRBJ1-1	-	-	TRBV19	CASSISRNTEAFF	TGTGCCAGTAGTATTTCCAGGAACACTGAAGCTTTCTTT
TRBJ1-1	-	once	TRBV6-5	CASSYSTGRGAAFF	TGTGCCAGCAGTTACTCGACGGGTCGGGGGGCAGCTTTCTTT
TRBJ1-4	TRBD1	-	TRBV7-9	CASSVLTGFGEKLFF	TGTGCCAGCAGCGTACTGACAGGGTTTGGCGAAAAACTGTTTTTT
TRBJ2-7	-	-	TRBV30	CAWTDTYEQYF	TGTGCCTGGACAGATACCTACGAGCAGTACTTC